The following is a TCR beta chain sequence with its context. Only in-frame clones appear in the TCRdb table, and some are missing; sequencing was by immunoSEQ multiplex PCR. The data hold about 40,000 clones, with 80% to 90% observed a single time. The record originates from a study of blood T cell repertoires in COVID-19. Background on the study: Samples representing acute and convalescent COVID-19 were sourced from the United States, Italy and Spain.

Germline lookup yields CDR1 LGHNA and CDR2 YSLEER. The ends lost 5 bases at V and 4 bases at J; junction bases unmatched: 8. The CDR3 has 15 residues. The TCR was taken from a woman aged 70-85 years with acute or convalescent COVID-19. The sequencing sample was made of peripheral blood. The chain is built from TRBV4-3 and TRBJ1-3; 7 bases are shared with TRBD1. The CDR3 bases are TGCGCCAGCAGCTACGACAGGGAGAACGGAAACACCATATATTTT. This sequence encodes CASSYDRENGNTIYF.